This T cell receptor (beta chain) was identified during a study of tissue T cells after allogeneic stem cell transplantation. Time point given: mouse harvest day 7 after allogeneic transplant. Mouse grafts combined 10^7 T-cell-depleted bone marrow cells with 10^6 splenic CD5+ T cells. The CDR3 totals 13 residues. CDR1 and CDR2 from the germline V gene are NSHNY and SYGAGN. V shed 0 bases and J shed 5 bases, with 7 bases lying between them. Produced via immunoSEQ multiplex PCR; TCRdb's table is partial and in-frame only. This sample yields 2,000 or so clones, of which 50% to 60% are seen a single time; around 20% belongs to the top ten. This clone was seen a few times. These gene names are mouse names. Read data end 1 residue before the CDR3 end; the end is taken from the germline J gene.

This TCR derives from a female BALB/c mouse given C57BL/6 T cells with graft-versus-host disease after an allogeneic hematopoietic cell transplant. Sequenced input: liver tissue. This chain joins TRBV13-1 and TRBJ2-5; D ambiguous. CDR3 sequence: CASSDAPPDTQYF. The DNA read from the CDR3 is TGTGCCAGCAGTGATGCACCCCCAGACACCCAGTAC.